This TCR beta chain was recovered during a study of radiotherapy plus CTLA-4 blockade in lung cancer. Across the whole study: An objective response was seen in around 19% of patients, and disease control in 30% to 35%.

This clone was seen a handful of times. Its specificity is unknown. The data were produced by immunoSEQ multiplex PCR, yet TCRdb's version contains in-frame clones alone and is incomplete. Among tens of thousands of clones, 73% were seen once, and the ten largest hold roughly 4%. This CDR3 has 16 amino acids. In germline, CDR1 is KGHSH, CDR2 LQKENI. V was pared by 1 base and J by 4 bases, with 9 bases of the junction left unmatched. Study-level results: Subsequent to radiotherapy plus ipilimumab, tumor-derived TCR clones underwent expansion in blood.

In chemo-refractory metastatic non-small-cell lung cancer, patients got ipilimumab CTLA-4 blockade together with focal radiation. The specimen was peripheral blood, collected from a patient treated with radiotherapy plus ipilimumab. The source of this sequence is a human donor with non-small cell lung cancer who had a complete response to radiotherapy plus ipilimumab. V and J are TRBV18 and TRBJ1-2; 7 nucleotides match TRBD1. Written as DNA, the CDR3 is TGTGCCAGCTCACCACAGGGACAGCCACCGACCTATGGCTACACCTTC. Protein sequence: CASSPQGQPPTYGYTF.